This T cell receptor beta chain was sequenced for a study of blood T cell repertoires in COVID-19. Study information: In each case, the material was cDNA or gDNA derived from T cells, B-cell-depleted T cells, or PBMCs.

Assay: immunoSEQ multiplex PCR; the TCRdb copy retains only in-frame clones and omits some. The sample gives more than 85,000 clones, around nine tenths of which show up once; 3% is in the top ten. J was trimmed by 5 bases and V by 5 bases; bases with no gene match: 16. Germline V CDR1 and CDR2: SEHNR, FQNEAQ (reference sequence). The length of the CDR3 is 17 residues. The sequenced sample was peripheral blood. The chain links TRBV7-9 to TRBJ2-5; 8 bases are a match to TRBD1. The sequence was collected from a man between 45 and 60 years old with active or convalescent COVID-19. CDR3 in amino acids: CASSILSSDRVFETQYF. CDR3 sequence (DNA): TGTGCCAGCAGCATACTTAGTTCGGACAGGGTTTTCGAGACCCAGTACTTC.